One T cell receptor (beta chain) is described in this entry. Per the original methods: Estimated nucleated cell counts came from reference gene primer amplification. Using immunoSEQ multiplex PCR, the repertoire was profiled, and TCRdb retains in-frame clones only, with some absent. That table furnishes V, J and clone size, whereas the DNA furnished D and trimming. This table has 95,000 or so clones, around 87% appearing once. The data are from a study of blood T cell repertoires in COVID-19. Turning to the study itself: Some COVID-19 samples were acute and others convalescent; all came from the United States, Italy and Spain.

Sequencing was done on a sample of peripheral blood. This TCR was recovered from a human donor in a cohort sampled during active COVID-19.

As DNA, the CDR3 is TGTGCCAGCAGCCCTCTAGAGGGCAACTATGGCTACACCTTC. Translation gives CASSPLEGNYGYTF. The chain has TRBV3-1 (or the pseudogene TRBV3-2) and TRBJ1-2; no reliable D call. Per germline, CDR1 LGHDT and CDR2 YNNKEL (reference sequence). CDR3 length: 14 residues. Between the trimmed V and J ends, which lost 4 bases and 2 bases, there was a span of 11 bases.